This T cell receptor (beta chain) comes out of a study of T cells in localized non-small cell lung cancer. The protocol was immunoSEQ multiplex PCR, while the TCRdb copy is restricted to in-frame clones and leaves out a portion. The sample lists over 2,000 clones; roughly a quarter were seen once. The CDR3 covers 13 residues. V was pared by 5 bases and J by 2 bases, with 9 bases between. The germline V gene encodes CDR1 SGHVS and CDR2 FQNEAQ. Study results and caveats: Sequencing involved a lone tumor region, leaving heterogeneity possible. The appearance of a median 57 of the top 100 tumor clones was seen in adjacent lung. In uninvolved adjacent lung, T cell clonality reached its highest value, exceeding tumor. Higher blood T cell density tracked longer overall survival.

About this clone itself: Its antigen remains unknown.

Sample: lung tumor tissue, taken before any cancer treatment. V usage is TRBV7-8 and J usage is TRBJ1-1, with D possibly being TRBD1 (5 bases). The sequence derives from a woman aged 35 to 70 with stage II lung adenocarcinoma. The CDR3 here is CASSLRDNTEAFF. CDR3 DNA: TGTGCCAGCAGCCTCCGGGACAACACTGAAGCTTTCTTT.